The rows below give T cell receptor beta chains drawn from one sample of a study of blood T cell repertoires in COVID-19. TCRdb's table, derived via immunoSEQ multiplex PCR, lists solely in-frame clones and lacks some. Of about 26,000 clones listed, 60% to 70% are singletons. Sequencing input: peripheral blood. The receptor source for this set is a man in his 60s with active or convalescent COVID-19. CDR3s include the opening cysteine and the closing phenylalanine or tryptophan. The order of the fields is clone size, J gene, V gene, D gene, CDR3 protein, CDR3 DNA. The D gene is left open where the match is weak. A row's size may be missing; if present it is once, few, many or a size class.

-,TRBJ1-2,TRBV5-4,TRBD1,CASSPGQGRWGYTF,TGTGCCAGCAGCCCGGGACAGGGGCGTTGGGGCTACACCTTC
-,TRBJ2-7,TRBV27,-,CASSLIRVATRYEQYF,TGTGCCAGCAGCTTAATCCGGGTCGCAACAAGGTACGAGCAGTACTTC
-,TRBJ2-7,TRBV5-1,-,CASSLHSPYEQYF,TGCGCCAGCAGCTTACACAGCCCCTACGAGCAGTACTTC
-,TRBJ2-7,TRBV3-1/TRBV3-2,-,CASSQADNEQYF,TGTGCCAGCAGCCAAGCAGATAACGAGCAGTACTTC
few,TRBJ2-5,TRBV25-1,-,CASSEVGQQETQYF,TGTGCCAGCAGTGAAGTCGGACAGCAAGAGACCCAGTACTTC
-,TRBJ1-1,TRBV7-9,-,CASSSVSEAFF,TGTGCCAGCAGCTCGGTATCTGAAGCTTTCTTT
-,TRBJ2-5,TRBV7-3,-,CASSLTGTRIQETQYF,TGTGCCAGCAGTCTTACCGGGACTCGGATACAAGAGACCCAGTACTTC
-,TRBJ2-7,TRBV6-4,-,CARLKPTYEQYF,TGTGCCAGACTTAAACCGACCTACGAGCAGTACTTC
-,TRBJ2-5,TRBV14,-,CASSQVQGGETQYF,TGTGCCAGCAGCCAAGTACAGGGTGGGGAGACCCAGTACTTC
-,TRBJ1-1,TRBV29-1,TRBD1,CSVDRATEAFF,TGCAGCGTCGACAGGGCTACTGAAGCTTTCTTT
few,TRBJ2-1,TRBV7-2,TRBD2,CASSLRTSGGAYNEQFF,TGTGCCAGCAGCCTAAGGACTAGCGGGGGGGCCTACAATGAGCAGTTCTTC
-,TRBJ1-1,TRBV5-1,-,CASSFARTFSEAFF,TGCGCCAGCAGCTTCGCCCGGACTTTCTCTGAAGCTTTCTTT
-,TRBJ1-6,TRBV2,-,CASSVGEANSPLHF,TGTGCCAGCAGTGTCGGGGAGGCGAATTCACCCCTCCACTTT
-,TRBJ2-1,TRBV6-5,-,CASSYGQGGNEQFF,TGTGCCAGCAGTTACGGGCAGGGGGGCAATGAGCAGTTCTTC
medium-sized,TRBJ2-5,TRBV5-6,-,CASSLRSFITETQYF,TGTGCCAGCAGCTTACGGAGCTTCATAACGGAGACCCAGTACTTC
-,TRBJ1-2,TRBV7-9,-,CASSFPGKDYGYTF,TGTGCCAGCAGCTTTCCGGGAAAGGACTATGGCTACACCTTC
once,TRBJ2-7,TRBV5-1,-,CASSLDRGGEQYF,TGCGCCAGCAGCTTGGACAGGGGAGGCGAGCAGTACTTC
-,TRBJ1-2,TRBV7-9,TRBD1,CASSRRQGQNSGYTF,TGTGCCAGCAGCAGACGACAGGGACAGAACAGTGGCTACACCTTC
-,TRBJ1-1,TRBV19,TRBD1,CASSTYTGGSEAFF,TGTGCCAGTAGTACCTATACAGGGGGCTCAGAAGCTTTCTTT
medium-sized,TRBJ2-7,TRBV19,TRBD1,CASSKRTGGRSYEQYF,TGTGCCAGTAGTAAGCGGACAGGGGGTAGATCCTACGAGCAGTACTTC
-,TRBJ2-7,TRBV24-1,-,CATSAGASGEQYF,TGTGCCACCTCGGCAGGGGCCTCCGGCGAGCAGTACTTC
few,TRBJ2-5,TRBV5-4,TRBD2,CASGLAGAAETQYF,TGTGCCAGCGGACTAGCGGGAGCGGCGGAGACCCAGTACTTC
-,TRBJ1-1,TRBV13,-,CASSLGTGKNTEAFF,TGTGCCAGCAGCTTAGGAACAGGCAAGAACACTGAAGCTTTCTTT
once,TRBJ2-2,TRBV7-2,-,CASSLQSNTGELFF,TGTGCCAGCAGCTTACAGTCGAACACCGGGGAGCTGTTTTTT
few,TRBJ2-3,TRBV4-1,-,CASSQEWASGTDTQYF,TGCGCCAGCAGCCAAGAGTGGGCCTCAGGCACAGATACGCAGTATTTT
-,TRBJ1-1,TRBV5-1,-,CASSISGGTEAFF,TGCGCCAGCAGCATAAGCGGTGGCACTGAAGCTTTCTTT
-,TRBJ2-1,TRBV6-6,-,CASSSRDFYNEQFF,TGTGCCAGCAGTTCCCGGGACTTCTACAATGAGCAGTTCTTC
few,TRBJ1-1,TRBV18,-,CASSLLGADTEAFF,TGTGCCAGCTCACTTCTGGGGGCTGACACTGAAGCTTTCTTT
-,TRBJ2-5,TRBV5-6,TRBD1,CASRAGTGMPQYF,TGTGCCAGCAGGGCCGGGACAGGGATGCCCCAGTACTTC
-,TRBJ2-1,TRBV7-9,-,CASRHRDPTSYNEQFF,TGTGCCAGCAGGCACCGGGATCCTACATCGTACAATGAGCAGTTCTTC
large,TRBJ1-1,TRBV6-4,-,CASRPSPEPTEAFF,TGTGCCAGCAGGCCCTCACCAGAACCCACTGAAGCTTTCTTT
-,TRBJ2-2,TRBV19,-,CASRSVNTGELFF,TGTGCCAGTAGGTCAGTCAACACCGGGGAGCTGTTTTTT
few,TRBJ1-1,TRBV18,TRBD1,CASSLGTGGTEAFF,TGTGCCAGCTCCCTCGGGACAGGCGGCACTGAAGCTTTCTTT
-,TRBJ2-7,TRBV3-1/TRBV3-2,TRBD2,CASSQFASGGNEQYF,TGTGCCAGCAGCCAATTTGCTAGCGGGGGGAACGAGCAGTACTTC
once,TRBJ2-5,TRBV9,TRBD1,CASSALNRDRETQYF,TGTGCCAGCAGCGCCCTGAACAGGGACAGAGAGACCCAGTACTTC
-,TRBJ2-2,TRBV19,-,CASILGLDRNTGELFF,TGTGCCAGCATACTAGGGCTAGATAGAAACACCGGGGAGCTGTTTTTT
-,TRBJ2-1,TRBV29-1,-,CSAQGFLARSYNEQFF,TGCAGCGCGCAGGGGTTTTTGGCCCGGTCCTACAATGAGCAGTTCTTC
-,TRBJ2-2,TRBV9,-,CASSALTSTGELFF,TGTGCCAGCAGCGCGTTGACAAGCACCGGGGAGCTGTTTTTT
-,TRBJ2-1,TRBV11-3,-,CASSFLGPTYNEQFF,TGTGCCAGCAGCTTTCTGGGGCCCACTTACAATGAGCAGTTCTTC
-,TRBJ2-2,TRBV2,-,CASLQDLAGTGELFF,TGTGCCAGCCTGCAAGACTTAGCCGGCACCGGGGAGCTGTTTTTT
-,TRBJ1-2,TRBV2,-,CASSVSGDYGYTF,TGTGCCAGCAGTGTTTCAGGGGACTATGGCTACACCTTC
-,TRBJ2-5,TRBV7-9,TRBD1,CASSLVLSWDRQETQYF,TGTGCCAGCAGCCTCGTATTAAGTTGGGACAGACAAGAGACCCAGTACTTC
-,TRBJ1-5,TRBV7-8,-,CASSLERTTRRGNQPQHF,TGTGCCAGCAGCTTAGAACGGACAACCCGTCGGGGCAATCAGCCCCAGCATTTT
-,TRBJ1-1,TRBV29-1,TRBD1,CSVEGQQNTEAFF,TGCAGCGTTGAGGGACAGCAGAACACTGAAGCTTTCTTT
once,TRBJ2-1,TRBV9,TRBD2,CASSPPLSGRGDEQFF,TGTGCCAGCAGCCCTCCGTTGAGCGGGAGGGGGGATGAGCAGTTCTTC
medium-sized,TRBJ2-2,TRBV21-1,-,CASSKTVGDLLGTGELFF,TGTGCCAGCAGCAAAACGGTGGGAGACCTCCTCGGCACCGGGGAGCTGTTTTTT
-,TRBJ2-7,TRBV19,-,CASTPADSAIYEQYF,TGTGCCAGTACCCCGGCGGACAGTGCAATCTACGAGCAGTACTTC
few,TRBJ1-1,TRBV11-2,-,CASSPGAGGTEAFF,TGTGCCAGCAGCCCCGGAGCGGGGGGCACTGAAGCTTTCTTT
few,TRBJ1-6,TRBV5-4,-,CASSSGQGMNSPLHF,TGTGCCAGCAGCTCCGGGCAGGGTATGAATTCACCCCTCCACTTT
-,TRBJ1-1,TRBV3-1/TRBV3-2,-,CASSLTTGNTEAFF,TGTGCCAGCAGCCTCACAACAGGGAACACTGAAGCTTTCTTT
-,TRBJ1-2,TRBV4-1,-,CASSLSGRAANYGYTF,TGCGCCAGCAGCCTTTCCGGGAGGGCAGCTAACTATGGCTACACCTTC